This T cell receptor beta chain was obtained from a study of blood T cells in healthy people across ages (dated by TCRdb to the mid-2010s). A note on the overall study: In model experiments, roughly one uniquely barcoded TCR beta cDNA molecule per two T cells was captured by template switching. To avoid experimental bias, donors of different ages were spread randomly across the sequencing lanes. Using deep sequencing normalized with unique cDNA molecular identifiers, the study measured how TCR beta repertoire diversity changes with age. Using the same blood draw, the study looked at two additional independent replicas of 1 million unique cDNA reads for two donors, one aged 18 to 29 and the other aged 80 or older. Four age groups were formed from the donors: young (average approximately 17 years), middle-aged (around 41), aged (roughly 59) and long-lived (82). What the authors observed across the whole study: The percentage of naive T cells measured by flow cytometry correlated strongly with observed TCR beta diversity. Bulk unsorted PBMC profiling prevented conclusive comparison of naive and antigen-experienced compartments. Because donor CMV infection status was unknown, age-related changes in expanded clonotypes were potentially confounded. Estimates of total diversity from one million sequenced T cells were regarded as lower bounds and underestimates. As age increased, observed TCR beta diversity per million T cells dropped in a roughly linear way, and a significant reduction was already evident by age roughly 40. Compared with the aged group, more naive CD4+ T cells, fewer expanded clones and increased TCR diversity were shown by the long-lived group, suggesting age selection.

The donors were a few dozen Caucasian individuals from Russia, aged about 6 to 100 years, who were systemically healthy. About 10 milliliters of peripheral blood were collected from each donor into EDTA-treated Vacutainer tubes. PBMCs were isolated by Ficoll-Paque density-gradient centrifugation, with at least 6.5 million obtained per sample. Trizol reagent was used to extract total RNA from PBMCs, with at least 5 micrograms per sample. Naive CD45RAhigh/CD27high T cell percentages were measured by flow cytometry on a PBMC aliquot from every donor. Concerning this clonotype: Its antigen remains undetermined. It has no much larger one-base neighbor in the sample; base qualities were not kept.

V is trimmed back by 2 bases and J by 2 bases, and the junction contains 7 bases that no gene match accounts for. Including the terminal cysteine and phenylalanine, the CDR3 comprises 17 residues. Just the 51-base CDR3 DNA is kept, in frame starting at base 1. As encoded in the germline V gene, CDR1 is LGHNA while CDR2 is YNFKEQ. Library prep was done by 5' RACE. TCRdb lists the instrument as Illumina HiSeq 2500. A second PCR of about 6 to 12 cycles was run with a J-beta primer mix and a sample-barcoded 5' primer. A template-switch 5' adaptor carrying 12 random nucleotides introduced a unique molecular identifier onto each TCR beta cDNA molecule. Each sample yielded at least 3 million CDR3-containing paired-end reads. First-strand cDNA was synthesized from all RNA with the Mint cDNA synthesis kit, primed by a TRBC-specific oligonucleotide. All cDNA was treated with uracil-DNA glycosylase and then went through a first 18-cycle PCR with the universal primers M1SS and BC2_uni_R. Per the original workflow: Normalization of each sample was performed by random selection of 1 million high-quality reads, each carrying a distinct molecular identifier. Instead of being binned into consensus sequences, reads that shared molecular identifiers were thrown out. MiTCR, run with a Q25 quality threshold and the strictest error-elimination algorithm, handled CDR3 identification, clonotype clustering and error correction. A nonparametric unseen species model with Euler transformation was used to estimate a lower bound on total TCR beta diversity. TCRdb passed the public sequencing reads through fastp at Q25 and MiXCR, retaining productive beta sequences. Each record represents a unique CDR3 protein, reported with the most common genes and DNA among its rows. It is TCRdb's table, rather than the study itself, that gives the V and J calls and clone size. This sample has fewer than 700,000 distinct CDR3 sequences in its table, and around 38% of those were observed once. The biggest ten clones account for about 30% of the sample.

The rearrangement combines TRBV4-2 with TRBJ2-5; 11 bases in the middle match TRBD2. The sequenced sample was blood. This sequence originates from a man of 80 years or more in good health. The DNA is TGTGCCAGCAGCCAAAGTAGCGGGGGGGTAACTCAAGAGACCCAGTACTTC. This gives the protein CASSQSSGGVTQETQYF.